These 11 T cell receptor beta chains were all obtained from the same sample, sequenced in a study of Ad26.COV2.S vaccination and SARS-CoV-2 variants. This sample's treatment: 19 received Ad26.COV2.S at low or high dose, single or two shots; several received placebo; per-sample allocation not given. Day 63 after the first injection of vaccine or placebo was the sampling time. Measured with immunoSEQ multiplex PCR; TCRdb has only the in-frame clones, and not every one. The table lists 400,000 to 500,000 clones, around 87% of them singletons. This sample comprised peripheral blood, obtained in a trial of Ad26.COV2.S vaccine versus placebo. These receptors came from a person aged 18-60 years who received the Ad26.COV2.S COVID-19 vaccine or a placebo.

The rearrangement links TRBV5-6 to TRBJ1-1; TRBD1 agrees at 7 bases. The V and J ends lost 2 bases and 4 bases, in that order; junction bases with no gene match: 11. The CDR3 totals 16 residues. Germline loops: CDR1 SGHDT, CDR2 YYEEEE. CDR3 protein: CASSLQGNYVGTEAFF. For the CDR3, the DNA is TGTGCCAGCAGCTTACAGGGGAATTATGTAGGCACTGAAGCTTTCTTT.

The chain employs TRBV5-4 and TRBJ1-3, with D unresolved. Per germline, CDR1 SGHNT and CDR2 YYREEE (reference sequence). Trimming cost V 3 bases and J 4 bases, with 8 bases left between them. The CDR3 is 13 amino acids. Written as DNA, the CDR3 is TGTGCCAGCAGCTCAGGCCTCGGAAACACCATATATTTT. This codes for CASSSGLGNTIYF.

V usage is TRBV9 and J usage is TRBJ2-5; the D is unclear. V lost 2 bases, J lost 3 bases, and 8 bases lay in between. The length of the CDR3 is 13 residues. Germline CDR1 reads SGDLS; CDR2 reads YYNGEE. The DNA of the CDR3 is TGTGCCAGCAGCGTTACCGGAAAAGAGACCCAGTACTTC. It codes for CASSVTGKETQYF.

V is TRBV6-2 or TRBV6-3 and J is TRBJ2-3; 10 bases map to TRBD2. CDR1 is MNHEY and CDR2 is SVGEGT in the germline V gene. V shed 0 bases and J 3 bases; nucleotides not matched to a gene: 12. This CDR3 region has 19 residues. DNA of the CDR3: TGTGCCAGCAGTTACTCGGGGAGCGGGGGGGCCACGAAAACAGATACGCAGTATTTT. Protein sequence: CASSYSGSGGATKTDTQYF.

The chain carries TRBV6-5 and TRBJ2-7; tentatively, D is TRBD1 (5 bases). Trimming took off 8 bases at V and 3 bases at J, with 8 bases between the two ends. The CDR3 spans 11 residues. CDR1 is MNHEY and CDR2 is SVGAGI in the germline V gene. CDR3 bases: TGTGCCAGCGGAAGGGGCTACGAGCAGTACTTC. This translates into CASGRGYEQYF.

The chain links TRBV10-1 to TRBJ2-3; 7 bases map to TRBD1. CDR1 and CDR2 (germline): WNHNN, SYGVQD (reference sequence). The CDR3 has 14 amino acids. The junction had 9 bases not matched to a gene; V was cut back by 10 bases and J by 2 bases. The CDR3 here is CATNRDRSTDTQYF. The CDR3 DNA reads TGCGCCACCAACCGGGACAGATCCACAGATACGCAGTATTTT.

V and J are TRBV28 and TRBJ2-5, with TRBD1 identical over 9 bases. Unmatched junction bases numbered 3, after V lost 5 bases and J lost 2 bases. Germline lookup yields CDR1 MDHEN and CDR2 SYDVKM. CDR3 size: 14 residues. The CDR3 loop is CASSIDRGQETQYF. DNA for the CDR3: TGTGCCAGCAGTATCGACAGGGGGCAAGAGACCCAGTACTTC.

DNA of the CDR3: TGCGCCAGCAGTCGGGCAGGGACCACTGAAGCTTTCTTT. Protein: CASSRAGTTEAFF. This chain uses TRBV10-2 with TRBJ1-1, with D maybe TRBD1 (5 bases). The CDR3 totals 13 residues. In germline, CDR1 is WSHSY, CDR2 SAAADI. V lost 5 bases to trimming and J lost 4 bases, with 11 bases between them.

The chain joins TRBV5-1 to TRBJ2-7; D unclear. The ends were cut back, 1 base at V and 2 bases at J, with 10 bases in the middle. The germline CDR1 and CDR2 sequences are SGHRS and YFSETQ. This CDR3 contains 14 residues. The CDR3 spells CASSLPADTYEQYF. CDR3 nucleotide sequence: TGCGCCAGCAGCTTGCCGGCGGATACCTACGAGCAGTACTTC.

This chain uses TRBV30 with TRBJ2-2; 9 positions agree with TRBD1. The CDR3 contains 14 residues. The trim removed 1 base at V and 7 bases at J, leaving 4 bases unmatched. The germline gives CDR1 GTSNPN, CDR2 SVGIG (reference sequence). The CDR3, as DNA: TGTGCCTGGAGTGAACAGGGGGCCGGCGGGGAGCTGTTTTTT. Amino acid sequence: CAWSEQGAGGELFF.

The chain employs TRBV7-2 and TRBJ1-1; D call uncertain. The CDR3 is 14 amino acids. Between the trimmed V and J ends, which lost 2 bases and 4 bases, there was a span of 11 bases. Germline V gene lookup returns CDR1 SGHTA and CDR2 FQGNSA. DNA for the CDR3: TGTGCCAGCAGCTTACAGGCGGTCGCCACTGAAGCTTTCTTT. Translating gives CASSLQAVATEAFF.